Presented here are 16 T cell receptor beta chains from one specimen sequenced in a study of beta chain features in type 1 diabetes. Expressed TCRB transcripts were sequenced because the entire RNA isolate underwent reverse transcription. Some clones are missing from TCRdb's copy, which holds only in-frame ones; the method was immunoSEQ multiplex PCR. The table records about 620,000 clones, roughly 15% of them present only once. The source material was naive CD4+ T cells from blood. The receptors were gathered from a man between 18 and 35 years old in good health.

V is TRBV18 and J is TRBJ2-7; the D gene could be TRBD1 or TRBD2 (5 bases each). The CDR3 sequence is 15 residues long. Trimming left V 3 bases short and J 6 bases short, with 18 bases between. In germline, CDR1 is KGHSH, CDR2 LQKENI. CDR3 bases: TGTGCCAGCTCACCCGAACTTGGGGCCCGGGGCGAGCAGTACTTC. This gives the protein CASSPELGARGEQYF.

This clone was found a few times. The chain has TRBV7-3 and TRBJ2-2; the D is unclear. Germline assignment: CDR1 SGHTA and CDR2 FQGTGA. Trimming pared 2 bases from V and 4 bases from J, leaving 8 bases between. The CDR3 sequence is 14 residues long. CDR3 bases: TGTGCCAGCAGCTTAGGGCTTCCCACCGGGGAGCTGTTTTTT. It codes for CASSLGLPTGELFF.

The rearrangement links TRBV6-5 to TRBJ1-5; 7 positions agree with TRBD1. Unmatched junction bases numbered 10, after V lost 7 bases and J lost 4 bases. Germline V CDR1 and CDR2: MNHEY, SVGAGI. CDR3 length equals 15 residues. The CDR3 sequence: CASKGEGAGNQPQHF. The CDR3 bases are TGTGCCAGCAAAGGGGAGGGGGCTGGTAATCAGCCCCAGCATTTT.

This clone was seen a few times. The V call is TRBV6-6, the J call TRBJ1-4; D is unresolved. This CDR3 contains 14 residues. Germline V gene data show CDR1 as MNHNY and CDR2 as SVGAGI (reference sequence). Trimming took 10 bases from V and 5 from J, leaving 17 bases between them. The DNA of the CDR3 is TGTGCCACCCGCCGGGGAGGCAACAATGAAAAACTGTTTTTT. It codes for CATRRGGNNEKLFF.

This clone was counted between two and nine times. The chain has TRBV5-1 and TRBJ1-1; 8 nucleotides align to TRBD1. The V and J ends lost 5 bases and 1 base, in that order; junction bases with no gene match: 10. The CDR3 is 16 amino acids. Germline V gene lookup returns CDR1 SGHRS and CDR2 YFSETQ. The CDR3 coding sequence is TGCGCCAGCAGGCACGCTTTCAGGGGGCGGAACACTGAAGCTTTCTTT. This encodes CASRHAFRGRNTEAFF. The full variable domain, its missing parts supplied by reference TRBV5-1 and TRBJ1-1, is KAGVTQTPRYLIKTRGQQVTLSCSPISGHRSVSWYQQTPGQGLQFLFEYFSETQRNKGNFPGRFSGRQFSNSRSEMNVSTLELGDSALYLCASRHAFRGRNTEAFFGQGTRLTVV.

V is TRBV5-1 and J is TRBJ2-5, with 10 bases matching TRBD2. This CDR3 has 15 amino acids. Germline CDR1 and CDR2: SGHRS and YFSETQ. V lost 2 bases, J lost 5 bases, and 6 bases stayed unmatched. For the CDR3, the DNA is TGCGCCAGCAGCTTATTAACTAGCGGGGTGGAGACCCAGTACTTC. Amino acids: CASSLLTSGVETQYF.

This chain joins TRBV4-2 and TRBJ1-2; a possible D gene is TRBD1 (5 bases). The germline V gene encodes CDR1 LGHNA and CDR2 YNFKEQ. V shed 1 base and J shed 0 bases, with 12 bases lying between them. The CDR3 is made up of 16 amino acids. For the CDR3, the DNA is TGTGCCAGCAGCCAAGCGGGGCAGGGATCTAACTATGGCTACACCTTC. Amino acid sequence: CASSQAGQGSNYGYTF.

The chain uses TRBV9 and TRBJ2-5, with TRBD1 identical over 7 bases. The germline gives CDR1 SGDLS, CDR2 YYNGEE. Unmatched junction bases numbered 1, after V lost 3 bases and J lost 2 bases. The CDR3 has 13 residues. CDR3 loop: CASSAGQQETQYF. The CDR3 bases are TGTGCCAGCAGCGCGGGACAGCAAGAGACCCAGTACTTC.

The chain is built from TRBV15 and TRBJ1-1; D gene uncertain. V gave up 2 bases and J gave up 3 bases, with 7 bases separating them. The CDR3 runs 13 residues. Germline V lookup: CDR1 LNHNV, CDR2 YYDKDF (reference sequence). The CDR3 is CATSRYLDTEAFF. The CDR3 nucleotides are TGTGCCACCAGCAGATACCTGGACACTGAAGCTTTCTTT.

The V and J genes are TRBV18 and TRBJ2-5; D unresolved. CDR1 and CDR2 from the germline V gene are KGHSH and LQKENI. The CDR3 spans 15 residues. V was clipped by 0 bases and J by 2 bases, with 10 bases between them. The CDR3 sequence: CASSPPLGRQETQYF. CDR3 DNA: TGTGCCAGCTCACCACCGCTCGGCAGGCAAGAGACCCAGTACTTC.

CDR3 coding DNA: TGTGCCAGCAGCCTGACTAGCGGGGCGGGGTACGAGCAGTACTTC. Translated: CASSLTSGAGYEQYF. The chain uses TRBV2 and TRBJ2-7, with TRBD2 identical over 11 bases. There are 15 residues in the CDR3. Germline lookup yields CDR1 SNHLY and CDR2 FYNNEI. V lost 6 bases, J lost 4 bases, and 8 bases stayed unmatched.

The J gene is TRBJ2-4, the V gene TRBV2, with D perhaps assigned TRBD1 or TRBD2 (5 bases each). This CDR3 contains 14 residues. V dropped 3 bases and J dropped 8 bases, with 14 bases sitting between them. CDR1 is SNHLY, CDR2 FYNNEI, per germline. For the CDR3, the DNA is TGTGCCAGCAGTGAGGGGGTGCGAGCTTACATTCAGTACTTC. Its protein is CASSEGVRAYIQYF. Based on the CDR3 plus reference TRBV2 and TRBJ2-4, the full variable domain is EPEVTQTPSHQVTQMGQEVILRCVPISNHLYFYWYRQILGQKVEFLVSFYNNEISEKSEIFDDQFSVERPDGSNFTLKIRSTKLEDSAMYFCASSEGVRAYIQYFGAGTRLSVL.

Regarding this clone: The sample contains more than one DNA sequence encoding this CDR3. The genes are TRBV5-1 and TRBJ2-5, with 8 bases that match TRBD1. The V and J ends lost 0 bases and 0 bases, in that order; junction bases with no gene match: 1. Germline V lookup: CDR1 SGHRS, CDR2 YFSETQ. This CDR3 is 15 amino acids long. The CDR3 region is CASSLGTGYQETQYF. CDR3 DNA sequence: TGCGCCAGCAGCTTGGGGACAGGGTACCAAGAGACCCAGTACTTC.

This chain uses TRBV5-1 with TRBJ2-2; 8 nucleotides match TRBD2. CDR3 size: 17 residues. J lost 1 base, V lost 3 bases, and 8 bases had no gene match. Germline V gene sequence: CDR1 SGHRS, CDR2 YFSETQ. The chain's CDR3 is CASSSLIAGKNTGELFF. The CDR3 DNA follows: TGCGCCAGCAGCTCCTTGATAGCGGGAAAGAACACCGGGGAGCTGTTTTTT.

The chain combines TRBV7-2 with TRBJ2-7; either TRBD1 or TRBD2 may fit D (5 bases each). Germline CDR1 and CDR2: SGHTA and FQGNSA. The CDR3 covers 17 residues. The ends were cut back, 3 bases at V and 1 base at J, with 19 bases in the middle. In DNA form, the CDR3 reads TGTGCCAGCAGCTTGGGAATAGCGACAGCGAAATCCTACGAGCAGTACTTC. Encoded protein: CASSLGIATAKSYEQYF.

This chain joins TRBV2 and TRBJ1-1, with unresolved D. The CDR3 covers 13 residues. Germline-derived CDR1 and CDR2 are SNHLY and FYNNEI. Trimming removed 4 bases from V and 1 base from J, with 7 bases in between. In DNA form, the CDR3 reads TGTGCCAGCAGTGGTCGGCCGAACACTGAAGCTTTCTTT. Translation gives CASSGRPNTEAFF.